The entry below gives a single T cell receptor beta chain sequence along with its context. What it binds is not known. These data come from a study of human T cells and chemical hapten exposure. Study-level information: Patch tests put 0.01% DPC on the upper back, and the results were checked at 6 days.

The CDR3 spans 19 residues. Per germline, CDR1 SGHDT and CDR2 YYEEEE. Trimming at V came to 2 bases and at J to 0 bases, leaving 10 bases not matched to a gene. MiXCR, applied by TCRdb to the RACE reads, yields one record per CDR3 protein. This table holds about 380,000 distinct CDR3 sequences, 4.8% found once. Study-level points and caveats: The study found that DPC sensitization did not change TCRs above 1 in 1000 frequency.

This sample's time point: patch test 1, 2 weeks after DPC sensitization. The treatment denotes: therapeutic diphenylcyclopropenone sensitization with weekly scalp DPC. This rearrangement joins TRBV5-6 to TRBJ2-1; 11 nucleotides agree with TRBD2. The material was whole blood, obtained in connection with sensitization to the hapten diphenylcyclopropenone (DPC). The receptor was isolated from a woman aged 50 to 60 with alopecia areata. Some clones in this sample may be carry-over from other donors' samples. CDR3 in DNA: TGTGCCAGCAGCTTAATGTTAGCGGGAGGGGGAAGCTCCTACAATGAGCAGTTCTTC. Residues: CASSLMLAGGGSSYNEQFF.